The next 9 T cell receptor beta chains were all read from a single sample in a study of blood T cell repertoires in COVID-19. This table comes from immunoSEQ multiplex PCR, and its TCRdb copy is limited to in-frame clones, with some not included. The sample lists 150,000 to 200,000 clones, 80% to 95% occurring once. The sample consisted of peripheral blood. The receptors were gathered from a woman between 45 and 65 years old with acute or convalescent COVID-19.

This clone was counted a single time. This chain joins TRBV19 and TRBJ1-5, with D unclear. Germline assignment: CDR1 LNHDA and CDR2 SQIVND (reference sequence). The CDR3 extends over 13 amino acids. V was trimmed by 3 bases and J by 5 bases, leaving 8 bases between them. This CDR3 reads CASSITYHQPQHF. CDR3 DNA sequence: TGTGCCAGTAGTATCACATACCATCAGCCCCAGCATTTT.

This chain uses TRBV2 with TRBJ2-2; D unresolved. Germline-derived CDR1 and CDR2 are SNHLY and FYNNEI. The length of the CDR3 is 14 residues. Trimming pared 5 bases from V and 7 bases from J, leaving 14 bases between. The CDR3: CASSLRQANGELFF. The CDR3 nucleotides read TGTGCCAGCAGTCTTCGCCAGGCCAACGGGGAGCTGTTTTTT.

The chain couples TRBV14 to TRBJ1-1, with D possibly TRBD1 on 5 matching bases. The germline V gene encodes CDR1 SGHDN and CDR2 FVKESK. CDR3 length: 13 residues. The ends were cut back, 2 bases at V and 1 base at J, with 5 bases in the middle. This chain's CDR3 is CASSQTGNTEAFF. The CDR3 nucleotides are TGTGCCAGCAGCCAAACAGGGAACACTGAAGCTTTCTTT.

The chain uses TRBV7-2 and TRBJ2-5, with unresolved D. The germline V gene encodes CDR1 SGHTA and CDR2 FQGNSA. The CDR3 runs 13 residues. V gave up 1 base and J gave up 4 bases, with 7 bases separating them. This CDR3 reads CASSLGQAETQYF. The DNA of the CDR3 is TGTGCCAGCAGCTTAGGTCAGGCAGAGACCCAGTACTTC. Using reference TRBV7-2 and TRBJ2-5 for the parts outside the CDR3, the full variable domain is GAGVSQSPSNKVTEKGKDVELRCDPISGHTALYWYRQSLGQGLEFLIYFQGNSAPDKSGLPSDRFSAERTGGSVSTLTIQRTQQEDSAVYLCASSLGQAETQYFGPGTRLLVL.

The V gene is TRBV12-3 or TRBV12-4, the J gene TRBJ1-2; D unclear. The CDR3 length is 13 residues. V shed 6 bases and J shed 1 base, with 9 bases lying between them. In DNA form, the CDR3 reads TGTGCCAGCAGCAGGACTCTTAACTATGGCTACACCTTC. Protein: CASSRTLNYGYTF.

The gene calls are TRBV14 and TRBJ2-1, with 8 bases identical to TRBD1. Germline-derived CDR1 and CDR2 are SGHDN and FVKESK. The V and J ends lost 0 bases and 2 bases, in that order; junction bases with no gene match: 3. The CDR3 length is 16 residues. CDR3 in DNA: TGTGCCAGCAGCCAAGACCAGGGGGCGGCCTACAATGAGCAGTTCTTC. Its translation is CASSQDQGAAYNEQFF.

V usage is TRBV19 and J usage is TRBJ1-1, with TRBD1 as a possible D gene (5 bases). The CDR3 spans 12 residues. The germline CDR1 and CDR2 sequences are LNHDA and SQIVND (reference sequence). V was cut by 4 bases and J by 4 bases, with 7 bases left in between. The CDR3: CASSTQGTEAFF. The CDR3 region has the DNA TGTGCCAGTAGTACGCAGGGCACTGAAGCTTTCTTT.

The genes are TRBV5-1 and TRBJ1-4; 8 nucleotides line up with TRBD1. V was pared by 5 bases and J by 8 bases, with 5 bases of the junction left unmatched. The CDR3 contains 13 residues. Germline CDR1 is SGHRS and CDR2 is YFSETQ. The CDR3 loop is CASRPGQEEKLFF. As DNA, the CDR3 is TGCGCCAGCAGACCGGGACAGGAGGAAAAACTGTTTTTT.

The V gene is TRBV3-1 (or the pseudogene TRBV3-2), the J gene TRBJ2-7, with a tentative D call TRBD1 (5 bases). The germline V gene encodes CDR1 LGHDT and CDR2 YNNKEL (reference sequence). This CDR3 spans 14 amino acids. V was pared by 4 bases and J by 6 bases, with 16 bases between. The DNA for the CDR3 is TGTGCCAGCAGCCCTTCCTTGGCTAGGGGCGAGCAGTACTTC. Residues: CASSPSLARGEQYF.